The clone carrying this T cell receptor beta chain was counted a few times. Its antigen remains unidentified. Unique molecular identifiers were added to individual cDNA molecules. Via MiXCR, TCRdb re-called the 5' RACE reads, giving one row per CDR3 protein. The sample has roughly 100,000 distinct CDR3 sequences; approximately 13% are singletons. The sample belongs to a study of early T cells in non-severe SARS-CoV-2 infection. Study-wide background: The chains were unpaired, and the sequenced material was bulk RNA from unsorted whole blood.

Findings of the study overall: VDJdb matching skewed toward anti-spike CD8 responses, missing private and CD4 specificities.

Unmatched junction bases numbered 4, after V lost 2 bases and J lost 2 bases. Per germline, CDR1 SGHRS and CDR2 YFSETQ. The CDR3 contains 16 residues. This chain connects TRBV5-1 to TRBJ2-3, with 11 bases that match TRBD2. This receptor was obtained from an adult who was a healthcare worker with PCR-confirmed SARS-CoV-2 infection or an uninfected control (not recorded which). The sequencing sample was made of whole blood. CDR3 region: CASSFTSGGTTDTQYF. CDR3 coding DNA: TGCGCCAGCAGCTTTACTAGCGGGGGAACCACAGATACGCAGTATTTT.